This record looks at one TCR beta chain sequence and its context. Cohort 3 recovered donors had two negative PCRs, clearance, or symptom resolution. Only in-frame clones appear in the TCRdb table, and some are missing; sequencing was by immunoSEQ multiplex PCR. The table includes more than 300,000 clones, about nine tenths detected once. This sample stems from a study of blood T cell repertoires in COVID-19. V was clipped by 4 bases and J by 1 base; unmatched bases: 4. The CDR3 consists of 15 residues. CDR1 SGHNT and CDR2 YYREEE come from the germline V gene (reference sequence). This TCR was recovered from a man between 25 and 39 years old who had recovered from COVID-19. The chain is built from TRBV5-4 and TRBJ2-7; 11 nucleotides agree with TRBD2. The sequenced material came from PBMCs or T cells enriched from blood (not recorded which). The CDR3 reads CASSRGLAGSYEQYF. The CDR3 bases are TGTGCCAGCAGCCGAGGACTAGCGGGTTCCTACGAGCAGTACTTC.